This T cell receptor beta chain was observed in a study of cytomegalovirus exposure and HLA in healthy donors. Assay used: immunoSEQ multiplex PCR; TCRdb lists only in-frame clones, some missing. Seen here are about 88,000 clones, roughly 96% observed once, and the top ten hold around 0.78%. Trimming stripped 6 bases from V and 5 bases from J, with 5 bases between. The germline gives CDR1 DFQATT, CDR2 SNEGSKA (reference sequence). CDR3 length: 10 residues. This TCR was recovered from a man aged 18 to 30 in good health and CMV-seronegative. The V and J genes are TRBV20-1 and TRBJ2-1; no firm D call. The sequenced sample was PBMCs. DNA for the CDR3: TGCAGTGCGGCGGACAATGAGCAGTTCTTC. Translation gives CSAADNEQFF.